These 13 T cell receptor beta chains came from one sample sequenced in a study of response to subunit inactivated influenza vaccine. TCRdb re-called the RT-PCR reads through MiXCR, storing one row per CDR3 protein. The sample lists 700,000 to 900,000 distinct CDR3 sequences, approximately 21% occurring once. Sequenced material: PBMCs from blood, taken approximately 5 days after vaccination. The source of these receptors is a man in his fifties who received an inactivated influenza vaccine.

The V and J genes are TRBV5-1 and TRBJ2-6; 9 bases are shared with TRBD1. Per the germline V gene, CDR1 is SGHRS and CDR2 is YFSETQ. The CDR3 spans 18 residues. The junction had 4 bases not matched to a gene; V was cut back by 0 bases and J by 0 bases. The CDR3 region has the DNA TGCGCCAGCAGCTTGGCCCGGGACAGGGCCTCTGGGGCCAACGTCCTGACTTTC. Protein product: CASSLARDRASGANVLTF.

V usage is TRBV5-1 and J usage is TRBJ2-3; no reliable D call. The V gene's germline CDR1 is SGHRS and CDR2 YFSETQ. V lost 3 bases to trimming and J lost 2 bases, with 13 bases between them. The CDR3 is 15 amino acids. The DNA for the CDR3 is TGCGCCAGCAGCTCGGGCAACCCGATCACAGATACGCAGTATTTT. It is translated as CASSSGNPITDTQYF.

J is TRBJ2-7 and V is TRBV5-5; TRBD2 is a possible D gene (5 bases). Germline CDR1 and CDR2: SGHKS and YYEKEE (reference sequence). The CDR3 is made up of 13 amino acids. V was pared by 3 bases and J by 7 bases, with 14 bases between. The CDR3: CASSSGRAKEQYF. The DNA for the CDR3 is TGTGCCAGCAGCTCCGGGCGGGCCAAGGAGCAGTACTTC. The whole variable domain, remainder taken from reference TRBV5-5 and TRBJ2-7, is DAGVTQSPTHLIKTRGQQVTLRCSPISGHKSVSWYQQVLGQGPQFIFQYYEKEERGRGNFPDRFSARQFPNYSSELNVNALLLGDSALYLCASSSGRAKEQYFGPGTRLTVT.

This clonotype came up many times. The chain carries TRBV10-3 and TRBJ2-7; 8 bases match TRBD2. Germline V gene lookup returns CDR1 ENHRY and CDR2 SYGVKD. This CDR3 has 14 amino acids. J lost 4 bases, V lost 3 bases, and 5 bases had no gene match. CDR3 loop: CAISDGGAGYEQYF. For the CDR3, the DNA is TGTGCCATCAGTGACGGGGGGGCGGGGTACGAGCAGTACTTC.

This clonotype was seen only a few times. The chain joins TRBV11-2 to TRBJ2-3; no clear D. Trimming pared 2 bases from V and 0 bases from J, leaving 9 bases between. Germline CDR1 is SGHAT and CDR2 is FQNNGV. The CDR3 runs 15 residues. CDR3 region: CASSLQISSTDTQYF. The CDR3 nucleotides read TGTGCCAGCAGCTTACAGATCTCAAGCACAGATACGCAGTATTTT.

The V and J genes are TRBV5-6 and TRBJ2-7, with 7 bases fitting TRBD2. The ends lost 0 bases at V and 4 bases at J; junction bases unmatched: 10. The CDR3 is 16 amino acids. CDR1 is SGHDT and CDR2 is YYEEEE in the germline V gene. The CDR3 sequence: CASSLGGGPLIYEQYF. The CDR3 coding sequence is TGTGCCAGCAGCTTGGGGGGGGGACCGCTGATTTACGAGCAGTACTTC.

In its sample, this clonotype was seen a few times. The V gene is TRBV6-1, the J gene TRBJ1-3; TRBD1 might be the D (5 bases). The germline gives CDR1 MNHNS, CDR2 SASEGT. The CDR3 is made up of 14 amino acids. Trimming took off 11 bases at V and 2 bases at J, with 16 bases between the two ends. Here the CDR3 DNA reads TGTGCCGGACACGGGTTATTCCCTGGAAACACCATATATTTT. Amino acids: CAGHGLFPGNTIYF.

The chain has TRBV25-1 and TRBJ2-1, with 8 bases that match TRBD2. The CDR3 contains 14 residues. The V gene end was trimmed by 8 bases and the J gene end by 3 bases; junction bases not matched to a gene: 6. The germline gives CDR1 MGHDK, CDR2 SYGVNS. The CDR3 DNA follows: TGTGCCAGCGTCCATAGCGGGGACTACAATGAGCAGTTCTTC. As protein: CASVHSGDYNEQFF. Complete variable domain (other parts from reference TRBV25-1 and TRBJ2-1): EADIYQTPRYLVIGTGKKITLECSQTMGHDKMYWYQQDPGMELHLIHYSYGVNSTEKGDLSSESTVSRIRTEHFPLTLESARPSHTSQYLCASVHSGDYNEQFFGPGTRLTVL.

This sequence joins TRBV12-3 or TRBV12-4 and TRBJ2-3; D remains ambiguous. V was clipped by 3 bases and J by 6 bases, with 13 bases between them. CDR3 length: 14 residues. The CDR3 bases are TGTGCCAGCAGTTTCGGCGACCGAAGGGATACGCAGTATTTT. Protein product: CASSFGDRRDTQYF.

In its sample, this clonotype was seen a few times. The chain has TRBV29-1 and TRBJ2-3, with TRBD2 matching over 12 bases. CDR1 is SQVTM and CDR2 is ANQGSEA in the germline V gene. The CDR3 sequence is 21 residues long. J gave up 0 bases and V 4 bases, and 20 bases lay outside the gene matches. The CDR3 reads CSVGGLLMASGGAWSTDTQYF. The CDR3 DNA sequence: TGCAGCGTTGGGGGACTGCTTATGGCTAGCGGGGGGGCCTGGAGCACAGATACGCAGTATTTT.

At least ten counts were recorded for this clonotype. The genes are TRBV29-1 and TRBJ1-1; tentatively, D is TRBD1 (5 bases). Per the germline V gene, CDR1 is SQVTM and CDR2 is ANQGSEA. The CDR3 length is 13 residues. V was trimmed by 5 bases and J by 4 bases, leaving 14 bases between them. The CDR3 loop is CSVRPWGGTEAFF. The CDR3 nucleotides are TGCAGCGTTCGACCCTGGGGCGGCACTGAAGCTTTCTTT.

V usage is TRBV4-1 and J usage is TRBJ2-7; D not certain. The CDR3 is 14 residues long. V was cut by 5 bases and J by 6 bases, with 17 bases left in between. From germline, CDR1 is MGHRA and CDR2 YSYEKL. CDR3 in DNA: TGCGCCAGCAGCGGAAAGGAGCTTAGTGGCGAGCAGTACTTC. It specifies CASSGKELSGEQYF.

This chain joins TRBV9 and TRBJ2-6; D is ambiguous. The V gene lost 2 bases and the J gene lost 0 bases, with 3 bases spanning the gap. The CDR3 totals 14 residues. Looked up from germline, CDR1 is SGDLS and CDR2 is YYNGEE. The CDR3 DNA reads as TGTGCCAGCAGCGTCCACTCTGGGGCCAACGTCCTGACTTTC. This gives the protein CASSVHSGANVLTF.